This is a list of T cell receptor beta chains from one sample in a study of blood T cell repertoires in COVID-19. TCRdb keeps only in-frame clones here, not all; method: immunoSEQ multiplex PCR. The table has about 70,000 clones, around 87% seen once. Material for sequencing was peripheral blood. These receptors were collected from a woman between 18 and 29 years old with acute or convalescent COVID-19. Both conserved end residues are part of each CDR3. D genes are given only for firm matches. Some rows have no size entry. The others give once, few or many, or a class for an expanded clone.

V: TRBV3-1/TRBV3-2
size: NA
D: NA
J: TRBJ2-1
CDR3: CASSQDLGLAYNEQFF
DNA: TGTGCCAGCAGCCAAGATCTGGGACTCGCCTACAATGAGCAGTTCTTC

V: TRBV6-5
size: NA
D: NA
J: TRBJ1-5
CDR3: CASSLGLPNQPQHF
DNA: TGTGCCAGCAGCCTGGGACTGCCTAATCAGCCCCAGCATTTT

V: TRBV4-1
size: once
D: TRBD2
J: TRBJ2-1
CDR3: CASSQASGRSDNEQFF
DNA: TGCGCCAGCAGCCAAGCTAGCGGGAGAAGCGACAATGAGCAGTTCTTC

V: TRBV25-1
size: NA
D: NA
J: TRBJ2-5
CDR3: CASSEAEARETQYF
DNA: TGTGCCAGCAGTGAGGCGGAGGCTCGGGAGACCCAGTACTTC

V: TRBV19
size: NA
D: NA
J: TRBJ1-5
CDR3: CASTPRPPGESNQPQHF
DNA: TGTGCCAGTACCCCACGGCCTCCTGGGGAGAGCAATCAGCCCCAGCATTTT

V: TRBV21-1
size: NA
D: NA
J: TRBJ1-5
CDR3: CASTNRADQPQHF
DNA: TGTGCCAGCACCAACAGGGCCGATCAGCCCCAGCATTTT

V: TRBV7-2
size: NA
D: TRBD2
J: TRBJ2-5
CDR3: CASSQRLAGGETQYF
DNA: TGTGCCAGCAGCCAGAGACTAGCGGGAGGAGAGACCCAGTACTTC

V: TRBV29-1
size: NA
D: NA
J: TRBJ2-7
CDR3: CSVEKTGTGSPYEQYF
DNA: TGCAGCGTTGAAAAGACGGGCACAGGGAGCCCCTACGAGCAGTACTTC

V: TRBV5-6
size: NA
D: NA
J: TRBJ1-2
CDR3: CASSLPGKHYGYTF
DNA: TGTGCCAGCAGCTTGCCAGGGAAGCACTATGGCTACACCTTC

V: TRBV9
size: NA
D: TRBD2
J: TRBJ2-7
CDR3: CASRAPGTTTYEQYF
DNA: TGTGCCAGCAGAGCCCCCGGGACTACAACCTACGAGCAGTACTTC

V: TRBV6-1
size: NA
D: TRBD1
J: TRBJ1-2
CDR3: CASSETGNYGYTF
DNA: TGTGCCAGCAGTGAGACAGGGAACTATGGCTACACCTTC

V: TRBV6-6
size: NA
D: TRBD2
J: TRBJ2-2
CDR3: CASSKLAANTGELFF
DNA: TGTGCCAGCAGCAAACTAGCGGCGAACACCGGGGAGCTGTTTTTT

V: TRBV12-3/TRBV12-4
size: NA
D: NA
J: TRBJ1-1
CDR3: CASAQIMNTEAFF
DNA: TGTGCCAGCGCCCAGATCATGAACACTGAAGCTTTCTTT

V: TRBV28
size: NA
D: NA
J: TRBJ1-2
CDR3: CASSFEGPGNYGYTF
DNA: TGTGCCAGCAGTTTCGAGGGCCCAGGAAACTATGGCTACACCTTC

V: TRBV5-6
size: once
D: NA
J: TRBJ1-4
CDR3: CASSARKRRGSFAEKLFF
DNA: TGTGCCAGCAGCGCCCGCAAGAGGAGGGGATCGTTTGCGGAAAAACTGTTTTTT